This entry describes one T cell receptor beta chain. Its antigen is still unknown. This entry comes from a study of Graves' ophthalmopathy and Graves' hyperthyroidism. This CDR3 region has 18 residues. The V end lost 4 bases, the J end lost 2 bases, and 24 bases lay between the germline ends. The germline V gene encodes CDR1 WSHSY and CDR2 SAAADI. The hyperthyroidism patients had a new diagnosis of under 2 months' duration and were aged 18 to 65. No donor had other autoimmune disease, uncontrolled infection, pregnancy or lactation. Study-level results: Ophthalmopathy and stable hyperthyroidism were discriminated by a 13-signature model, with about 90% sensitivity and about 84% specificity. In blood, most expanded thyroid clonotypes above 0.001 frequency were also detected.

For repertoire sequencing, the TCR beta CDR3 regions were amplified from RNA transcripts. In the first round, RT-PCR was carried out with HTBI primers, and a multiplex PCR formed the second round. TCRdb re-analysed the multiplex PCR reads in MiXCR, keeping a single row per CDR3 protein. Among approximately 1.2 million distinct CDR3 sequences listed, about 40% were seen once. The J gene is TRBJ2-7, the V gene TRBV10-2; D may be TRBD1 or TRBD2 (7 bases each). Sequencing was performed on peripheral blood or thyroid tissue (not recorded which). The TCR originated in an adult man with Graves' hyperthyroidism. The CDR3 here is CASSATGTSMSGTYEQYF. CDR3 DNA: TGCGCCAGCAGTGCGACAGGGACGTCTATGAGCGGGACCTACGAGCAGTACTTC.